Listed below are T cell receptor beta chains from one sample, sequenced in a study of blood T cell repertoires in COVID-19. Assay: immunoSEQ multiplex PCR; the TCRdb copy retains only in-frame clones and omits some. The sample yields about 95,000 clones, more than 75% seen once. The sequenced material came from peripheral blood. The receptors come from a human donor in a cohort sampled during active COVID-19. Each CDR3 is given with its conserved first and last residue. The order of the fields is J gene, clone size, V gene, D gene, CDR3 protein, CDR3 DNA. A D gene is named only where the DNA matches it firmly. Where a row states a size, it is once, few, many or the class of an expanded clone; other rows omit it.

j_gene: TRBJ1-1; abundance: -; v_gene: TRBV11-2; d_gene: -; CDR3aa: CASSLGAGLEAFF; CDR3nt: TGTGCCAGCAGCCTAGGGGCAGGGTTAGAAGCTTTCTTT
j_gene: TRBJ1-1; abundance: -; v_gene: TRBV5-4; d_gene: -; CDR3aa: CASSLIPVNTEAFF; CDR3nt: TGTGCCAGCAGCTTAATCCCGGTGAACACTGAAGCTTTCTTT
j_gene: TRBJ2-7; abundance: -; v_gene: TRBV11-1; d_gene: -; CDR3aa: CASSLDRDEQYF; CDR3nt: TGTGCCAGCAGCTTAGATCGGGACGAGCAGTACTTC
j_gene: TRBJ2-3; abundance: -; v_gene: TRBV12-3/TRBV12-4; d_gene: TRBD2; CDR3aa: CASNPGTSGTQYF; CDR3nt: TGTGCCAGCAATCCCGGGACTAGCGGTACGCAGTATTTT
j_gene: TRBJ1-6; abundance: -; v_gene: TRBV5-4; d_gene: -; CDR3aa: CASSLDGSPLHF; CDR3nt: TGTGCCAGCAGCTTGGACGGTTCACCCCTCCACTTT
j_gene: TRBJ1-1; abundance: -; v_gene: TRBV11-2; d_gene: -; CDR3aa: CASSLERGRNTEAFF; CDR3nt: TGTGCCAGCAGCTTAGAGAGAGGGAGGAACACTGAAGCTTTCTTT
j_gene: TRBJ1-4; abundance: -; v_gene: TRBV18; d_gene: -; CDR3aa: CASSPESTATNEKLFF; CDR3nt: TGTGCCAGCTCACCGGAATCGACAGCAACTAATGAAAAACTGTTTTTT
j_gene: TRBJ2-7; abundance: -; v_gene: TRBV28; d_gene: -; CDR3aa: CASSLLGEDYEQYF; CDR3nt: TGTGCCAGCAGTTTATTGGGGGAGGACTACGAGCAGTACTTC
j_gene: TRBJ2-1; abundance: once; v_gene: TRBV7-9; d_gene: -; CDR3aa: CASSLEGRGNEQFF; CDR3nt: TGTGCCAGCAGCTTAGAAGGCCGAGGGAATGAGCAGTTCTTC
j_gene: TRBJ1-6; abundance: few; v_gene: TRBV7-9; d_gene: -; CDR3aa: CASSRTGSGSPLHF; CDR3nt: TGTGCCAGCAGCAGAACAGGGAGTGGTTCACCCCTCCACTTT
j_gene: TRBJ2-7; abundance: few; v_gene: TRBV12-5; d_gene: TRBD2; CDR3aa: CASGLSRGLAGGNYEQYF; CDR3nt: TGTGCTAGTGGTTTGTCAAGGGGACTAGCGGGGGGGAACTACGAGCAGTACTTC
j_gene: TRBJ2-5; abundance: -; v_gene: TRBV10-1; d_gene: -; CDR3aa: CASSGRGAAGETQYF; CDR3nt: TGCGCCAGCAGTGGTCGGGGGGCCGCCGGAGAGACCCAGTACTTC
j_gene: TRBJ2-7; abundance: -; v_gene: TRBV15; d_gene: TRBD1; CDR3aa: CATSPGDRGDEQYF; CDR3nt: TGTGCCACCAGCCCAGGGGACAGGGGGGACGAGCAGTACTTC
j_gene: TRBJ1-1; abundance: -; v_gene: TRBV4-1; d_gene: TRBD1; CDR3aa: CASSQELAHPGQGNTEAFF; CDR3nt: TGCGCCAGCAGCCAAGAATTAGCCCACCCAGGACAGGGTAACACTGAAGCTTTCTTT
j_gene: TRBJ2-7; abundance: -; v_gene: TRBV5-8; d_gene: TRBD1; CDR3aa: CASSLFSGTGVYEQYF; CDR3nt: TGTGCCAGCAGCTTGTTCTCTGGGACAGGGGTCTACGAGCAGTACTTC
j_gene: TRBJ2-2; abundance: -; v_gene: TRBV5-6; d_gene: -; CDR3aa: CASSLAGVNTGELFF; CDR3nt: TGTGCCAGCAGCTTGGCGGGGGTCAACACCGGGGAGCTGTTTTTT
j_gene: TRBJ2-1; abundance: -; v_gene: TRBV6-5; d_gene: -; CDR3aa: CASSRTGEQFF; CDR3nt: TGTGCCAGCAGCAGGACGGGAGAGCAGTTCTTC